Here is one TCR beta chain with its context. Some clones are missing from TCRdb's copy, which holds only in-frame ones; the method was immunoSEQ multiplex PCR. The table lists about 68,000 clones, nearly 85% of them singletons. This sample is drawn from a study of OX40 agonist ivuxolimab in advanced cancers. There are 13 residues in the CDR3. J was trimmed by 3 bases and V by 4 bases; bases with no gene match: 2. CDR1 and CDR2 from the germline V gene are MNHNY and SVGAGI (reference sequence). Sequencing was performed on CD4+ or CD8+ T cells sorted from blood, taken in a trial of the OX40 agonist ivuxolimab. This clonotype was sampled from an adult with an advanced solid tumor such as melanoma, head and neck, liver or kidney cancer. The chain recombines TRBV6-6 with TRBJ1-2; 7 bases agree with TRBD1. The chain's CDR3 is CASSSQGDYGYTF. As DNA, the CDR3 is TGTGCCAGCAGTTCCCAGGGGGACTATGGCTACACCTTC.